These T cell receptor beta chains were read from a single sample in a study of technical replicates of blood from several donors. Clones were read by immunoSEQ multiplex PCR, and TCRdb kept only the in-frame ones, dropping some. The sample lists 60,000 to 80,000 clones, approximately 89% seen once, with around 4.9% in the top ten. Specimen: PBMCs. These receptors were collected from a human donor in good health. Some clones in this sample may be carry-over from other donors' samples. The CDR3 runs from the conserved cysteine through the conserved F or W. A D gene is named only where the DNA matches it firmly. Part of the rows lack a size; the others show once, few, many or a class for expanded clones.

. . TRBJ1-3 TRBV5-1 CASSLGPGSFYLSGNTIYF TGCGCCAGCAGCTTGGGGCCAGGGTCTTTCTACCTCTCTGGAAACACCATATATTTT
once . TRBJ2-2 TRBV7-2 CASSPRGGAVTGELFF TGTGCCAGCAGCCCCCGAGGGGGGGCGGTCACCGGGGAGCTGTTTTTT
. . TRBJ2-1 TRBV7-6 CASSLGTDSHLNNEQFF TGTGCCAGCAGCTTAGGGACAGACTCACATCTTAACAATGAGCAGTTCTTC
. . TRBJ1-2 TRBV6-5 CASSHPGGYTF TGTGCCAGCAGTCACCCAGGGGGCTACACCTTC
once . TRBJ1-2 TRBV6-5 CAVKGSNYGYTF TGTGCCGTAAAAGGGAGTAACTATGGCTACACCTTC
. TRBD1 TRBJ2-5 TRBV6-1 CASSFRDSQETQYF TGTGCCAGCAGCTTCCGGGACAGCCAAGAGACCCAGTACTTC
. TRBD1 TRBJ1-3 TRBV5-6 CASSADRGTGNTIYF TGTGCCAGCAGCGCCGACAGGGGAACGGGAAACACCATATATTTT
once TRBD1 TRBJ2-7 TRBV13 CASSGGTGPYEQYF TGTGCCAGCTCCGGAGGGACAGGTCCCTACGAGCAGTACTTC
. . TRBJ1-1 TRBV7-9 CASSPAREQKMNTEAFF TGTGCCAGCAGCCCAGCAAGGGAGCAGAAAATGAACACTGAAGCTTTCTTT
. TRBD2 TRBJ2-1 TRBV5-1 CASRISSGRYNEQFF TGCGCCAGCCGAATTTCTAGCGGGAGGTACAATGAGCAGTTCTTC
. TRBD2 TRBJ2-7 TRBV10-3 CAISGGGRAYEQYF TGTGCCATCAGTGGGGGCGGGAGGGCCTACGAGCAGTACTTC
. . TRBJ1-1 TRBV11-3 CASSLGEPGRGNTEAFF TGTGCCAGCAGCTTAGGAGAACCGGGGAGAGGTAACACTGAAGCTTTCTTT
. TRBD1 TRBJ2-3 TRBV10-3 CAISGLGQGTDTQYF TGTGCCATCAGTGGGCTGGGACAGGGCACAGATACGCAGTATTTT
. . TRBJ2-1 TRBV10-3 CAITGIPYNEQFF TGTGCCATCACAGGTATCCCCTACAATGAGCAGTTCTTC
. . TRBJ2-1 TRBV7-3 CASSLKEGAGYNEQFF TGTGCCAGCAGCTTAAAGGAGGGGGCGGGATACAATGAGCAGTTCTTC